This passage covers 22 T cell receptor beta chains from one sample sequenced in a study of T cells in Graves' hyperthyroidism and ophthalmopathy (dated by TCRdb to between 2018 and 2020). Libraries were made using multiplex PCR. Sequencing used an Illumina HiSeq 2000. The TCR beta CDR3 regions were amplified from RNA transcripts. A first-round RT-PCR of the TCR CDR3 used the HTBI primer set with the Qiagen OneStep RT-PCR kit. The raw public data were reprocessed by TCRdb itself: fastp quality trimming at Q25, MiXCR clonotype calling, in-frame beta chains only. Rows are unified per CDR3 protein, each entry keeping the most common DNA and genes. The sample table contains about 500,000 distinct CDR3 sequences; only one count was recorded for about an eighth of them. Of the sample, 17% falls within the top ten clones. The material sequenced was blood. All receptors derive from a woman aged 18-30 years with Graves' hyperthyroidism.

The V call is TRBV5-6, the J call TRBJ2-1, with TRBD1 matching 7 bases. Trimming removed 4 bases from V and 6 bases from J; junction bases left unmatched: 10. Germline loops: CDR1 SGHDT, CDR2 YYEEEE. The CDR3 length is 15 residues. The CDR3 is CASSLGGRRSNEQFF. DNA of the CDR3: TGTGCCAGCAGCCTAGGGGGCCGACGGTCCAATGAGCAGTTCTTC.

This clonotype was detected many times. This chain's CDR3 is CASSRTGFDQPQHF. The DNA of the CDR3 is TGTGCCAGCAGCCGGACAGGGTTCGATCAGCCCCAGCATTTT. The chain joins TRBV16 to TRBJ1-5, with TRBD1 matching 8 bases. Per the germline V gene, CDR1 is KGHSY and CDR2 is FQNENV. The J segment lost 5 bases and the V segment lost 4 bases, leaving 4 bases of the junction unmatched. This CDR3 contains 14 residues.

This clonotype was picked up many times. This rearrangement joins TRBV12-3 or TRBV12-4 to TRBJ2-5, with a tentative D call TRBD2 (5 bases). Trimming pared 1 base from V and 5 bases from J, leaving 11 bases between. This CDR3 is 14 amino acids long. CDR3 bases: TGTGCCAGCAGTTTAGGTCTCCCGGGGGAGACCCAGTACTTC. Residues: CASSLGLPGETQYF.

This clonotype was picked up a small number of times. Here the CDR3 DNA reads TGTGCCTGGAGTCCGGTGAGCAATCAGCCCCAGCATTTT. Residues: CAWSPVSNQPQHF. The chain links TRBV30 to TRBJ1-5; D is unclear. The germline V gene encodes CDR1 GTSNPN and CDR2 SVGIG (reference sequence). The germline V and J ends were trimmed by 2 bases and 1 base, with 6 bases remaining between them. The CDR3 is 13 amino acids. The whole variable domain, filled in from reference TRBV30 and TRBJ1-5, reads SQTIHQWPATLVQPVGSPLSLECTVEGTSNPNLYWYRQAAGRGLQLLFYSVGIGQISSEVPQNLSASRPQDRQFILSSKKLLLSDSGFYLCAWSPVSNQPQHFGDGTRLSIL.

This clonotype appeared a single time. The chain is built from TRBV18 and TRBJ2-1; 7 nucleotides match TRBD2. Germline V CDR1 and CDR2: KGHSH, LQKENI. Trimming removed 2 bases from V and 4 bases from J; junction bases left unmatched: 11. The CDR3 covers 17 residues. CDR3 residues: CASSPSPRDYPYNEQFF. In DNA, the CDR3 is TGTGCCAGCTCACCATCCCCCCGGGACTACCCGTACAATGAGCAGTTCTTC.

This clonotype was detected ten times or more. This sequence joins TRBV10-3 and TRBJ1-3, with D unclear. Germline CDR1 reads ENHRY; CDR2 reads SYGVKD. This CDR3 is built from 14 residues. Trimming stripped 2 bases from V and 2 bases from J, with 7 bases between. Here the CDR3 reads CAISERVAGNTIYF. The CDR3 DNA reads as TGTGCCATCAGTGAGAGAGTGGCTGGAAACACCATATATTTT.

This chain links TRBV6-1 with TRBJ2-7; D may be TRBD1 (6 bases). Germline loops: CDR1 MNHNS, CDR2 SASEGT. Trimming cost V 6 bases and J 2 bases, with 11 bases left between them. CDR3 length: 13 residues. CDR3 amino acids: CASRPRGAYEQYV. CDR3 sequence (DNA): TGTGCCAGCAGACCCAGGGGCGCCTACGAGCAGTACGTC.

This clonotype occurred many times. This CDR3 reads CASKLADGEETQYF. CDR3 DNA sequence: TGTGCCAGCAAACTAGCGGATGGGGAGGAGACCCAGTACTTC. The chain is built from TRBV6-1 and TRBJ2-5; 8 bases are shared with TRBD2. The CDR3 sequence is 14 residues long. Losses at the gene ends were 7 bases for V and 5 bases for J; bases not matched to a gene: 9. Germline CDR1 reads MNHNS; CDR2 reads SASEGT.

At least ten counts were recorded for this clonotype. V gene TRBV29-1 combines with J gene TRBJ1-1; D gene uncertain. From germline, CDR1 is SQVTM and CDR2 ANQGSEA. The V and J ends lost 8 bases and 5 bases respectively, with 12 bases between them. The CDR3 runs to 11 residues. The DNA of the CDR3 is TGCAGCAGTGTGGCGGAGACTGAAGCTTTCTTT. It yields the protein CSSVAETEAFF.

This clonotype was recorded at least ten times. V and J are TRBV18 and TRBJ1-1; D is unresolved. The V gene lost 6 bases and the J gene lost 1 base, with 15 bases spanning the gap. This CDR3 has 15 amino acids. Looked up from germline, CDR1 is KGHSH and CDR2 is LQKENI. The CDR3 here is CASSPKEGKNTEAFF. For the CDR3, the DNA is TGTGCCAGCTCCCCTAAAGAGGGCAAGAACACTGAAGCTTTCTTT.

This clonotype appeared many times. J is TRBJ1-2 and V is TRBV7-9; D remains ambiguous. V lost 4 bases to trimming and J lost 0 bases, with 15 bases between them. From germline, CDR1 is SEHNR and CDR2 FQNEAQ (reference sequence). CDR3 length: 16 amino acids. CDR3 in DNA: TGTGCCAGCAGCTCCAATACGCAATTGACTAACTATGGCTACACCTTC. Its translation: CASSSNTQLTNYGYTF.

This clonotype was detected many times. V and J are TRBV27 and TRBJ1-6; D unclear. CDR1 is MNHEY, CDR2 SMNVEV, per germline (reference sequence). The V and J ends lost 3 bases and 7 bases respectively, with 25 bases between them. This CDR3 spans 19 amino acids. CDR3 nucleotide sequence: TGTGCCAGCAGTTTCTCCGGCCGCACGAACAGCCAAGTAAATTCACCCCTCCACTTT. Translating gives CASSFSGRTNSQVNSPLHF.

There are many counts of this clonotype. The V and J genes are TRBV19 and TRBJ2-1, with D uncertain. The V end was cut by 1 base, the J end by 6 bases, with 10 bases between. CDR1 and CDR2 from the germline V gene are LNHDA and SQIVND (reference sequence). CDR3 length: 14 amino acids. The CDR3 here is CASSIGAIGNEQFF. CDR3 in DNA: TGTGCCAGTAGTATAGGAGCTATTGGCAATGAGCAGTTCTTC.

CDR3: CASSRNPMDRAPYNEQFF. The CDR3 DNA sequence: TGTGCCAGCAGTAGAAATCCGATGGACAGGGCACCCTACAATGAGCAGTTCTTC. The chain recombines TRBV6-1 with TRBJ2-1, with TRBD1 matching over 8 bases. CDR1 and CDR2 from the germline V gene are MNHNS and SASEGT. The CDR3 is 18 residues long. The J segment lost 2 bases and the V segment lost 5 bases, leaving 14 bases of the junction unmatched.

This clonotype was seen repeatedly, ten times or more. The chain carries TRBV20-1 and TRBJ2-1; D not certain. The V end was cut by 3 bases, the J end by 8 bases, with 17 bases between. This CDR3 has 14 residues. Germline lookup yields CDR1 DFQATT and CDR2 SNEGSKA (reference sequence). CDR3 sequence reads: CSASRDPAYDEQFF. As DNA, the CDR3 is TGCAGTGCTAGTCGTGACCCAGCATATGATGAGCAGTTCTTC.

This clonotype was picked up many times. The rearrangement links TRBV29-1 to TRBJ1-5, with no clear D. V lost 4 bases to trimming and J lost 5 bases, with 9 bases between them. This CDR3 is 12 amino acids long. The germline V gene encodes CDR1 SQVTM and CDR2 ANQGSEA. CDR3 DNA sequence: TGCAGCGTTGGCGGCGAAGATCAGCCCCAGCATTTT. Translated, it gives CSVGGEDQPQHF.

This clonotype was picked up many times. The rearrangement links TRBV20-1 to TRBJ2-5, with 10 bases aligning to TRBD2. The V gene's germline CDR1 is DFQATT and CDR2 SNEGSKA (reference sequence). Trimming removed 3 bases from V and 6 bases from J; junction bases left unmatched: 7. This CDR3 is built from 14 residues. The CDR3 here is CSASLAGAFQTQYF. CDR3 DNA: TGCAGTGCTAGTCTAGCGGGAGCCTTCCAGACCCAGTACTTC.

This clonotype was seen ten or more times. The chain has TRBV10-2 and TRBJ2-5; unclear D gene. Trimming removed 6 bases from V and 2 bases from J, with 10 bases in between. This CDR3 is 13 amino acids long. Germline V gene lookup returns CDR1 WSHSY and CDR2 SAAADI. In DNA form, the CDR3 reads TGCGCCAGCAGCGCAACCGCTCAAGAGACCCAGTACTTC. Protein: CASSATAQETQYF.

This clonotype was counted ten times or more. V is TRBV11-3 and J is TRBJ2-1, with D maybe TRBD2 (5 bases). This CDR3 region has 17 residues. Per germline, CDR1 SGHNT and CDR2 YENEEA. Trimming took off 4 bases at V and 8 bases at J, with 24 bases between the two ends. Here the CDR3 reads CASSSWWNSEIRDEQFF. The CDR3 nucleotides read TGTGCCAGCAGCTCCTGGTGGAATAGCGAAATACGGGATGAGCAGTTCTTC.

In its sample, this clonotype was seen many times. The CDR3 protein is CASSPRLAGGPGETQYF. The CDR3 DNA sequence: TGTGCCAGCAGTCCAAGACTAGCGGGAGGGCCCGGAGAGACCCAGTACTTC. The V gene is TRBV12-3 or TRBV12-4, the J gene TRBJ2-5, with 14 bases fitting TRBD2. The CDR3 is 17 amino acids. The J segment lost 4 bases and the V segment lost 5 bases, leaving 9 bases of the junction unmatched.

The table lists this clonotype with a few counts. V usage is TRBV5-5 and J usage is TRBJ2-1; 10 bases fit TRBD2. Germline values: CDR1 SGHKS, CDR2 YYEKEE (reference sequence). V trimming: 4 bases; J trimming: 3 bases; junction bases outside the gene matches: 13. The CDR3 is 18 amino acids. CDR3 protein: CASSPQASGLAHYNEQFF. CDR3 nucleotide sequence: TGTGCCAGCAGCCCCCAGGCTTCGGGACTAGCGCACTACAATGAGCAGTTCTTC.

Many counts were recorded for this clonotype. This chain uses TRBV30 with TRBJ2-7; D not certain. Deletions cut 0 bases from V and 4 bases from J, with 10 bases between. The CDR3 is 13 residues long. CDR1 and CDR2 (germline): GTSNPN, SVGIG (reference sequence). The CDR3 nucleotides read TGTGCCTGGAGTGTACCCCCTTCATACGAGCAGTACTTC. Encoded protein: CAWSVPPSYEQYF.